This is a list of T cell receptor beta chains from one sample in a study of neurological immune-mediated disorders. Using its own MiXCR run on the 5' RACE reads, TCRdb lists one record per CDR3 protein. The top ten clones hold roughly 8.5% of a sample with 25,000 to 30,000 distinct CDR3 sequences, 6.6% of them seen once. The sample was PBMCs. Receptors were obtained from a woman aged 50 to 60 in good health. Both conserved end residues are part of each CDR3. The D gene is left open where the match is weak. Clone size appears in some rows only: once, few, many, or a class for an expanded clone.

CDR3 protein: CSAIRGLRELFF
CDR3 DNA: TGCAGTGCTATCAGGGGGCTGAGGGAGCTGTTTTTT
D gene: TRBD1
V gene: TRBV20-1
CDR3 length: 12
clone size: many
J gene: TRBJ2-2

CDR3 protein: CASWDRGWLAGGFANTGELFF
CDR3 DNA: TGTGCCAGCTGGGACAGGGGCTGGCTAGCGGGGGGATTCGCGAACACCGGGGAGCTGTTTTTT
D gene: NA
V gene: TRBV7-8
CDR3 length: 21
clone size: many
J gene: TRBJ2-2

CDR3 protein: CSVEGSTDTQYF
CDR3 DNA: TGCAGCGTTGAGGGGAGCACAGATACGCAGTATTTT
D gene: NA
V gene: TRBV29-1
CDR3 length: 12
clone size: many
J gene: TRBJ2-3

CDR3 protein: CATSDSVNTEAFF
CDR3 DNA: TGTGCCACCAGTGATTCAGTTAACACTGAAGCTTTCTTT
D gene: NA
V gene: TRBV24-1
CDR3 length: 13
clone size: many
J gene: TRBJ1-1

CDR3 protein: CIGNPPGELEAFF
CDR3 DNA: TGCATCGGTAACCCCCCCGGAGAGCTTGAAGCTTTCTTT
D gene: NA
V gene: TRBV20-1
CDR3 length: 13
clone size: many
J gene: TRBJ1-1

CDR3 protein: CSARVAQGSSLSPLHF
CDR3 DNA: TGCAGTGCTAGAGTCGCACAGGGGTCGTCCCTTTCACCCCTCCACTTT
D gene: TRBD1
V gene: TRBV20-1
CDR3 length: 16
clone size: many
J gene: TRBJ1-6

CDR3 protein: CAPTGRPSSETRGQYF
CDR3 DNA: TGTGCCCCCACCGGGCGGCCAAGTTCCGAGACGCGAGGGCAGTACTTC
D gene: NA
V gene: TRBV12-3/TRBV12-4
CDR3 length: 16
clone size: many
J gene: TRBJ2-7

CDR3 protein: CASSRPGLAGGWNEQFF
CDR3 DNA: TGTGCCAGCAGCCGACCGGGACTAGCGGGAGGGTGGAATGAGCAGTTCTTC
D gene: TRBD2
V gene: TRBV6-2/TRBV6-3
CDR3 length: 17
clone size: NA
J gene: TRBJ2-1

CDR3 protein: CASSQERGQTYEQYF
CDR3 DNA: TGTGCCAGCAGCCAAGAACGGGGACAGACCTACGAGCAGTACTTC
D gene: TRBD1
V gene: TRBV4-2
CDR3 length: 15
clone size: many
J gene: TRBJ2-7

CDR3 protein: CASSQGSPYNEQFF
CDR3 DNA: TGTGCCAGCAGCCAGGGGAGCCCCTACAATGAGCAGTTCTTC
D gene: NA
V gene: TRBV9
CDR3 length: 14
clone size: many
J gene: TRBJ2-1

CDR3 protein: CASSQGHVSGPMRPNTF
CDR3 DNA: TGTGCCAGCAGCCAAGGGCACGTCTCCGGACCTATGAGGCCTAACACCTTC
D gene: NA
V gene: TRBV3-1
CDR3 length: 17
clone size: many
J gene: TRBJ1-2

CDR3 protein: CSARADSKEQYF
CDR3 DNA: TGCAGTGCTAGAGCGGACAGTAAAGAGCAGTACTTC
D gene: NA
V gene: TRBV20-1
CDR3 length: 12
clone size: many
J gene: TRBJ2-7

CDR3 protein: CAASGRAGVIDTQYF
CDR3 DNA: TGTGCCGCCTCGGGCAGAGCGGGAGTCATAGATACGCAGTATTTT
D gene: TRBD2
V gene: TRBV10-3
CDR3 length: 15
clone size: many
J gene: TRBJ2-3

CDR3 protein: CSARDDWTANEKLFF
CDR3 DNA: TGCAGTGCTAGAGATGACTGGACAGCTAATGAAAAACTGTTTTTT
D gene: NA
V gene: TRBV20-1
CDR3 length: 15
clone size: many
J gene: TRBJ1-4

CDR3 protein: CSASLTGQAAETQYF
CDR3 DNA: TGCAGTGCTAGCCTAACCGGACAGGCGGCGGAGACCCAGTACTTC
D gene: TRBD1
V gene: TRBV20-1
CDR3 length: 15
clone size: many
J gene: TRBJ2-5

CDR3 protein: CSASRGMTGNTIYF
CDR3 DNA: TGCAGTGCTAGTCGGGGGATGACTGGAAACACCATATATTTT
D gene: NA
V gene: TRBV20-1
CDR3 length: 14
clone size: many
J gene: TRBJ1-3

CDR3 protein: CASSIRELGEQYF
CDR3 DNA: TGTGCCAGCAGTATAAGGGAGTTGGGCGAGCAGTACTTC
D gene: NA
V gene: TRBV14
CDR3 length: 13
clone size: NA
J gene: TRBJ2-7

CDR3 protein: CASSPHSLGETQYF
CDR3 DNA: TGTGCCAGCAGCCCGCACAGCTTGGGGGAGACCCAGTACTTC
D gene: NA
V gene: TRBV14
CDR3 length: 14
clone size: many
J gene: TRBJ2-5

CDR3 protein: CSARGVGLANTIYF
CDR3 DNA: TGCAGTGCTAGGGGAGTAGGGTTAGCGAACACCATATATTTT
D gene: NA
V gene: TRBV20-1
CDR3 length: 14
clone size: many
J gene: TRBJ1-3

CDR3 protein: CSVTFGGNEQYF
CDR3 DNA: TGCAGCGTTACCTTTGGTGGAAACGAGCAGTACTTC
D gene: NA
V gene: TRBV29-1
CDR3 length: 12
clone size: many
J gene: TRBJ2-7

CDR3 protein: CASSLTGTHTEAFF
CDR3 DNA: TGCGCCAGCAGCTTGACCGGGACCCACACTGAAGCTTTCTTT
D gene: NA
V gene: TRBV5-1
CDR3 length: 14
clone size: many
J gene: TRBJ1-1

CDR3 protein: CASSLGRGAYSYEQYF
CDR3 DNA: TGTGCCAGCAGCTTAGGTCGGGGGGCTTACTCCTACGAGCAGTACTTC
D gene: NA
V gene: TRBV11-2
CDR3 length: 16
clone size: many
J gene: TRBJ2-7

CDR3 protein: CASSSRQGWSSGANVLTF
CDR3 DNA: TGTGCCAGCAGCTCCAGACAGGGCTGGTCTTCTGGGGCCAACGTCCTGACTTTC
D gene: TRBD1
V gene: TRBV7-3
CDR3 length: 18
clone size: NA
J gene: TRBJ2-6

CDR3 protein: CASSFGTGLDTQYF
CDR3 DNA: TGTGCCAGCTCTTTCGGGACAGGGTTGGATACGCAGTATTTT
D gene: TRBD1
V gene: TRBV18
CDR3 length: 14
clone size: many
J gene: TRBJ2-3

CDR3 protein: CASRQDGQKLFF
CDR3 DNA: TGTGCCAGCAGACAAGACGGACAAAAACTGTTTTTT
D gene: NA
V gene: TRBV2
CDR3 length: 12
clone size: many
J gene: TRBJ1-4

CDR3 protein: CASSPRAGSMDTQYF
CDR3 DNA: TGTGCCAGCAGCCCGAGAGCGGGATCCATGGATACGCAGTATTTT
D gene: TRBD2
V gene: TRBV2
CDR3 length: 15
clone size: many
J gene: TRBJ2-3

CDR3 protein: CASSAGTNYGYTF
CDR3 DNA: TGTGCCAGCAGCGCGGGAACAAACTATGGCTACACCTTC
D gene: NA
V gene: TRBV9
CDR3 length: 13
clone size: many
J gene: TRBJ1-2

CDR3 protein: CSASVGDGYTF
CDR3 DNA: TGCAGCGCCTCTGTAGGGGATGGCTACACCTTC
D gene: NA
V gene: TRBV29-1
CDR3 length: 11
clone size: NA
J gene: TRBJ1-2

CDR3 protein: CASSLDPWAGELFF
CDR3 DNA: TGCGCCAGCAGCTTGGACCCCTGGGCCGGGGAGCTGTTTTTT
D gene: NA
V gene: TRBV5-1
CDR3 length: 14
clone size: many
J gene: TRBJ2-2

CDR3 protein: CSAKGQGNQPQHF
CDR3 DNA: TGCAGTGCCAAGGGGCAGGGCAATCAGCCCCAGCATTTT
D gene: NA
V gene: TRBV20-1
CDR3 length: 13
clone size: NA
J gene: TRBJ1-5

CDR3 protein: CASSATGISSYEQYF
CDR3 DNA: TGCGCCAGCAGCGCCACAGGGATCAGCTCCTACGAGCAGTACTTC
D gene: NA
V gene: TRBV5-1
CDR3 length: 15
clone size: many
J gene: TRBJ2-7

CDR3 protein: CASSMGAHEQYF
CDR3 DNA: TGCGCCAGCAGCATGGGGGCCCACGAGCAGTACTTC
D gene: NA
V gene: TRBV5-1
CDR3 length: 12
clone size: many
J gene: TRBJ2-7

CDR3 protein: CASKGNTGELFF
CDR3 DNA: TGTGCCAGTAAGGGGAACACCGGGGAGCTGTTTTTT
D gene: NA
V gene: TRBV11-2
CDR3 length: 12
clone size: many
J gene: TRBJ2-2

CDR3 protein: CASIRRGQGGLNTEAFF
CDR3 DNA: TGTGCCAGCATCCGAAGGGGGCAGGGGGGATTGAACACTGAAGCTTTCTTT
D gene: TRBD1
V gene: TRBV6-2/TRBV6-3
CDR3 length: 17
clone size: many
J gene: TRBJ1-1

CDR3 protein: CASSSQRTDYGYTF
CDR3 DNA: TGTGCCAGCAGTTCCCAGAGGACGGACTATGGCTACACCTTC
D gene: NA
V gene: TRBV6-6
CDR3 length: 14
clone size: many
J gene: TRBJ1-2

CDR3 protein: CASSQTGLTNEKLFF
CDR3 DNA: TGTGCCAGCAGTCAAACAGGGCTAACTAATGAAAAACTGTTTTTT
D gene: NA
V gene: TRBV28
CDR3 length: 15
clone size: many
J gene: TRBJ1-4

CDR3 protein: CASSLEGGGGTEAFF
CDR3 DNA: TGTGCCAGCAGTTTGGAGGGTGGGGGAGGCACTGAAGCTTTCTTT
D gene: NA
V gene: TRBV28
CDR3 length: 15
clone size: many
J gene: TRBJ1-1